One T cell receptor (beta chain) is described in this entry. Source study methods: Estimation of nucleated cell counts was performed using reference gene primer amplification. Clones were sequenced by immunoSEQ multiplex PCR, and TCRdb holds only the in-frame ones, with some missing. That table furnishes V, J and clone size, whereas the DNA furnished D and trimming. The table has 150,000 to 200,000 clones, 70% to 80% seen once; the top ten hold roughly 5.6%. This entry is derived from a study of blood T cell repertoires in COVID-19. The germline V gene has CDR1 SGHTA and CDR2 FQGNSA. The CDR3 spans 18 residues. V trimming: 1 base; J trimming: 1 base; junction bases outside the gene matches: 5.

The source of this sequence is a woman aged 35 to 49 with COVID-19, enrolled during active disease. The rearrangement uses TRBV7-2 and TRBJ2-3; 13 nucleotides line up with TRBD2. Sequencing was done on a sample of peripheral blood. The CDR3, as DNA: TGTGCCAGCAGCTTAGTACTAGCGGGAGGGCCAGGCACAGATACGCAGTATTTT. Amino acid sequence: CASSLVLAGGPGTDTQYF.